Each of the 27 T cell receptor beta chains below was sequenced from the same sample in a study of cytomegalovirus exposure and HLA in healthy donors. Clones were read by immunoSEQ multiplex PCR, and TCRdb kept only the in-frame ones, dropping some. The table lists 90,000 to 130,000 clones, 90% to 97% of them singletons, with approximately 0.67% in the top ten. Material: PBMCs. These receptors all come from a woman aged 18 to 35 in good health and CMV-seronegative.

The chain is built from TRBV27 and TRBJ2-7, with a weak D call TRBD2 (7 bases). V was pared by 2 bases and J by 2 bases, with 16 bases between. The CDR3 has 16 residues. Germline V CDR1 and CDR2: MNHEY, SMNVEV (reference sequence). The CDR3 sequence is CASSLRGGRTTYEQYF. DNA for the CDR3: TGTGCCAGCAGTTTAAGGGGGGGCAGGACTACCTACGAGCAGTACTTC.

The CDR3 coding sequence is TGTGCCAGCAGCTTATTGCACAGGGTGGGGGAATCGGGCTCACCCCTCCACTTT. Translated: CASSLLHRVGESGSPLHF. This rearrangement joins TRBV7-2 to TRBJ1-6, with a possible D match to TRBD1 (6 bases). Trimming took 2 bases from V and 10 from J, leaving 24 bases between them. The CDR3 covers 18 residues. The germline V gene encodes CDR1 SGHTA and CDR2 FQGNSA.

The rearrangement links TRBV6-5 to TRBJ2-2; 7 bases fit TRBD1. The V segment lost 6 bases and the J segment 4 bases; nucleotides outside the gene matches: 5. Germline values: CDR1 MNHEY, CDR2 SVGAGI. The CDR3 runs 14 residues. The CDR3 region has the DNA TGTGCCAGCAGGACACAGGGGCTCACCGGGGAGCTGTTTTTT. Translated: CASRTQGLTGELFF.

Written as DNA, the CDR3 is TGTGCCAGCAGCCAAGTCCTGTCGGGTAGGGAAAAACTGTTTTTT. It codes for CASSQVLSGREKLFF. The rearrangement links TRBV4-2 to TRBJ1-4; no reliable D call. The germline CDR1 and CDR2 sequences are LGHNA and YNFKEQ. V dropped 1 base and J dropped 8 bases, with 14 bases sitting between them. The CDR3 runs to 15 residues.

This sequence joins TRBV7-2 and TRBJ2-1; TRBD2 matches at 12 bases. The CDR3 runs 14 residues. Germline lookup yields CDR1 SGHTA and CDR2 FQGNSA. Trimming at V came to 5 bases and at J to 6 bases, leaving 2 bases not matched to a gene. The CDR3 spells CASSRLAGANEQFF. The CDR3 coding sequence is TGTGCCAGCAGCCGACTAGCGGGGGCCAATGAGCAGTTCTTC.

DNA for the CDR3: TGTGCCAGCAGCTTAACAGGGGGCGTCCAGCCCCAGCATTTT. Encoded protein: CASSLTGGVQPQHF. The rearrangement links TRBV7-8 to TRBJ1-5, with 9 bases lining up with TRBD1. Germline lookup yields CDR1 SGHVS and CDR2 FQNEAQ. The V gene end was trimmed by 2 bases and the J gene end by 7 bases; junction bases not matched to a gene: 3. This CDR3 region has 14 residues.

The rearrangement joins TRBV5-1 to TRBJ2-7; 9 positions agree with TRBD1. Germline-derived CDR1 and CDR2 are SGHRS and YFSETQ. V was clipped by 4 bases and J by 5 bases; unmatched bases: 7. The CDR3 contains 14 residues. CDR3: CASSIGQGMNEQYF. The DNA of the CDR3 is TGCGCCAGCAGCATTGGACAGGGGATGAACGAGCAGTACTTC.

The CDR3 DNA is TGTGCCAGTAGGGGGGACCTGGAGACAGGGGATGAGACCCAGTACTTC. The encoded protein is CASRGDLETGDETQYF. V and J are TRBV19 and TRBJ2-5, with 8 bases that match TRBD1. J gave up 5 bases and V 6 bases, and 14 bases lay outside the gene matches. CDR1 and CDR2 (germline): LNHDA, SQIVND (reference sequence). The CDR3 has 16 amino acids.

Only a few counts were recorded for this clone. This rearrangement joins TRBV18 to TRBJ1-1; D may be TRBD1 (6 bases). With 1 base removed from V and 0 bases from J, the gap between germline ends came to 12 bases. This CDR3 region has 16 residues. CDR1 and CDR2 (germline): KGHSH, LQKENI. In nucleotides, the CDR3 is TGTGCCAGCTCACCACGGGGACAAAGGATGAACACTGAAGCTTTCTTT. It specifies CASSPRGQRMNTEAFF.

V gene TRBV6-5 combines with J gene TRBJ1-1; 7 bases map to TRBD1. The CDR3 runs to 14 residues. In germline, CDR1 is MNHEY, CDR2 SVGAGI. The junction had 2 bases not matched to a gene; V was cut back by 3 bases and J by 1 base. The DNA for the CDR3 is TGTGCCAGCAGTTATGGGACAGCGAACACTGAAGCTTTCTTT. As protein: CASSYGTANTEAFF.

The V gene is TRBV10-3, the J gene TRBJ1-4; 9 bases line up with TRBD1. The CDR3 consists of 17 residues. Trimming at V came to 5 bases and at J to 5 bases, leaving 12 bases not matched to a gene. The germline gives CDR1 ENHRY, CDR2 SYGVKD. The CDR3 sequence: CAISSDRGPQVNEKLFF. The CDR3 DNA is TGTGCCATCAGTTCGGACAGGGGCCCGCAGGTGAATGAAAAACTGTTTTTT.

The V call is TRBV5-1, the J call TRBJ2-5; tentatively, D is TRBD2 (5 bases). Per the germline V gene, CDR1 is SGHRS and CDR2 is YFSETQ. V was trimmed by 6 bases and J by 5 bases, leaving 26 bases between them. The CDR3 length is 17 residues. CDR3 sequence (DNA): TGCGCCAGCACGGCGGGTCCGTTTTTACGTTTAGATGAGACCCAGTACTTC. Translating gives CASTAGPFLRLDETQYF.

The V call is TRBV5-5, the J call TRBJ2-7; D is possibly TRBD1 (6 bases). V shed 4 bases and J shed 0 bases, with 14 bases lying between them. Germline assignment: CDR1 SGHKS and CDR2 YYEKEE (reference sequence). This CDR3 has 15 amino acids. The CDR3 loop reads CASSMMTGNSYEQYF. The CDR3 DNA is TGTGCCAGCAGCATGATGACAGGCAACTCCTACGAGCAGTACTTC.

This chain connects TRBV4-2 to TRBJ2-2, with 12 positions matching TRBD2. The CDR3 runs to 17 residues. Germline V CDR1 and CDR2: LGHNA, YNFKEQ. The V and J ends lost 5 bases and 4 bases, in that order; junction bases with no gene match: 8. Written as DNA, the CDR3 is TGTGCCAGCAGCGCTCTAGCGGGGGGGCTGAGCACCGGGGAGCTGTTTTTT. This codes for CASSALAGGLSTGELFF.

The chain has TRBV29-1 and TRBJ2-1; a possible D gene is TRBD1 (6 bases). The CDR3 is 15 residues long. Trimming shortened V by 1 base and J by 4 bases, and 14 bases separated the two germline ends. The germline CDR1 and CDR2 sequences are SQVTM and ANQGSEA. The CDR3 here is CSVEGHEGTYNEQFF. As DNA, the CDR3 is TGCAGCGTTGAAGGACACGAGGGGACATACAATGAGCAGTTCTTC.

The rearrangement links TRBV6-5 to TRBJ1-2, with D unclear. Trimming took 7 bases from V and 1 from J, leaving 16 bases between them. Germline V lookup: CDR1 MNHEY, CDR2 SVGAGI. CDR3 length: 15 amino acids. CDR3 region: CASIFGQPNNYGYTF. DNA of the CDR3: TGTGCCAGCATCTTTGGGCAGCCCAATAACTATGGCTACACCTTC.

The rearrangement uses TRBV28 and TRBJ1-2; D unresolved. Trimming took 2 bases from V and 3 from J, leaving 4 bases between them. CDR3 length: 12 amino acids. Per germline, CDR1 MDHEN and CDR2 SYDVKM. The CDR3, as DNA: TGTGCCAGCAGTTTACCGTACTATGGCTACACCTTC. Encoded protein: CASSLPYYGYTF.

This sequence joins TRBV5-1 and TRBJ2-2; D remains ambiguous. Germline assignment: CDR1 SGHRS and CDR2 YFSETQ. The V and J ends lost 0 bases and 5 bases respectively, with 8 bases between them. The CDR3 is 14 amino acids. The CDR3 loop is CASSLDTGTGELFF. CDR3 coding DNA: TGCGCCAGCAGCTTGGATACGGGTACCGGGGAGCTGTTTTTT.

V is TRBV6-6 and J is TRBJ2-1; 7 bases are shared with TRBD1. Germline V gene lookup returns CDR1 MNHNY and CDR2 SVGAGI (reference sequence). J gave up 3 bases and V 5 bases, and 4 bases lay outside the gene matches. This CDR3 has 14 amino acids. The CDR3 sequence: CASSTGVDYNEQFF. As DNA, the CDR3 is TGTGCCAGCAGTACAGGGGTCGACTACAATGAGCAGTTCTTC.

The chain recombines TRBV28 with TRBJ2-2; 9 bases are a match to TRBD2. The CDR3 length is 15 residues. From germline, CDR1 is MDHEN and CDR2 SYDVKM. V shed 5 bases and J 6 bases; nucleotides not matched to a gene: 7. CDR3: CASSSRLAVSGELFF. DNA of the CDR3: TGTGCCAGCAGTAGTCGACTAGCGGTGTCCGGGGAGCTGTTTTTT.

The rearrangement uses TRBV29-1 and TRBJ2-7; TRBD1 agrees at 9 bases. CDR1 and CDR2 (germline): SQVTM, ANQGSEA. CDR3 length: 14 residues. V was clipped by 5 bases and J by 3 bases; unmatched bases: 8. CDR3 in DNA: TGCAGCGTTACCGGGACAGGGACCTACTACGAGCAGTACTTC. Its translation: CSVTGTGTYYEQYF.

The CDR3 protein is CASSPSQRVGTEAFF. The DNA for the CDR3 is TGCGCCAGCAGCCCCTCCCAGCGAGTGGGCACTGAAGCTTTCTTT. The rearrangement uses TRBV4-1 and TRBJ1-1; D remains unclear. The CDR3 is 15 residues long. From germline, CDR1 is MGHRA and CDR2 YSYEKL. V lost 4 bases, J lost 4 bases, and 16 bases lay in between.

The CDR3 region is CASSPRDRARLRDEKLFF. CDR3 bases: TGTGCCAGCTCACCACGGGACAGGGCAAGGTTGCGTGATGAAAAACTGTTTTTT. The chain has TRBV18 and TRBJ1-4, with TRBD1 matching 9 bases. Germline V gene lookup returns CDR1 KGHSH and CDR2 LQKENI. This CDR3 contains 18 residues. The J segment lost 6 bases and the V segment lost 1 base, leaving 12 bases of the junction unmatched.

The rearrangement links TRBV5-1 to TRBJ2-2; a weak D match, TRBD1 (5 bases). With 1 base removed from V and 5 bases from J, the gap between germline ends came to 9 bases. Germline V lookup: CDR1 SGHRS, CDR2 YFSETQ. The length of the CDR3 is 14 residues. Here the CDR3 DNA reads TGCGCCAGCAGCTTGTCAGGGTGGACCGGGGAGCTGTTTTTT. Its protein product is CASSLSGWTGELFF.

The rearrangement uses TRBV30 and TRBJ1-4, with 7 bases that match TRBD1. CDR1 GTSNPN and CDR2 SVGIG come from the germline V gene (reference sequence). J lost 4 bases, V lost 4 bases, and 6 bases had no gene match. The CDR3 extends over 14 amino acids. CDR3 loop: CAWNPGGINEKLFF. DNA of the CDR3: TGTGCCTGGAACCCAGGGGGGATTAATGAAAAACTGTTTTTT.

This clone has only one observation. The chain combines TRBV4-1 with TRBJ2-7, with TRBD1 identical over 8 bases. CDR3 length: 15 residues. Germline V gene data show CDR1 as MGHRA and CDR2 as YSYEKL. V was clipped by 4 bases and J by 2 bases; unmatched bases: 7. The CDR3 sequence: CASSPGQGATYEQYF. The CDR3 region has the DNA TGCGCCAGCAGCCCAGGACAGGGCGCCACCTACGAGCAGTACTTC.

This chain links TRBV28 with TRBJ1-6; 8 nucleotides match TRBD1. CDR3 length: 16 residues. Germline loops: CDR1 MDHEN, CDR2 SYDVKM. Trimming took 1 base from V and 14 from J; bases not matched to a gene: 13. In nucleotides, the CDR3 is TGTGCCAGCAGTTTATTTGGCAGGGGGCGCTTTGTGTCCCTCCACTTT. Its protein is CASSLFGRGRFVSLHF.